Sequencing of this T cell receptor (beta chain) was carried out in a study of identifying expanded T cells in peripheral blood. Remarks on this clone: What it recognizes is unknown.

The length of the CDR3 is 14 residues. V lost 4 bases, J lost 8 bases, and 18 bases lay in between. CDR1 and CDR2 from the germline V gene are SGDLS and YYNGEE. Profiling relied on immunoSEQ multiplex PCR, and the TCRdb table lists in-frame clones only, not all of them. Here the sample spans tens of thousands of clones, roughly four fifths being singletons. During the collection period, no donor immune events like infections were recorded. Study observations and caveats: Variance in clone template counts between approximately 2-week samples significantly increased with total template count across all healthy donors. Over two and four weeks, about 15 and 19 clones changed, versus approximately 1.2 between replicates.

This TCR was recovered from a person aged 18 to 75 in good health. The gene calls are TRBV9 and TRBJ1-2; D call uncertain. Specimen: blood. The CDR3 region has the DNA TGTGCCAGCAGCCTCAACGGCGGGGTAAACGGCTACACCTTC. It yields the protein CASSLNGGVNGYTF.